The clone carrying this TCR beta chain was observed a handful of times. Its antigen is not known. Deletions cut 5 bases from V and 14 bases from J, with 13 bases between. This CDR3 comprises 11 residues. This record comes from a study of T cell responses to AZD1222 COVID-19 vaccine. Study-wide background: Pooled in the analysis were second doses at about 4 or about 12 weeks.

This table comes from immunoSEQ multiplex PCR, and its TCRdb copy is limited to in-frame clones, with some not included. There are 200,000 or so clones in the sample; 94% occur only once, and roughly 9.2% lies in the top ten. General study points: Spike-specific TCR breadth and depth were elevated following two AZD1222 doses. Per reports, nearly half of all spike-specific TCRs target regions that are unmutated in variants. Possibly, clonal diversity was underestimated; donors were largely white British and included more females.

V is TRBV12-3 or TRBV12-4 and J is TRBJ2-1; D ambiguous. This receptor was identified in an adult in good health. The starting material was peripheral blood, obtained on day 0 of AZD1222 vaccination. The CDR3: CASSPDRLKFF. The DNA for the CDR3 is TGTGCCAGCAGTCCGGACCGATTGAAGTTCTTC.